One sample yielded the 19 T cell receptor beta chains listed below, sequenced in a study of beta chain features in type 1 diabetes (dated by TCRdb to 2016 to 2019). General study outcomes and caveats: Type 1 diabetes patients showed a moderate but significant shortening of TCRB CDR3 length in all four CD4+ subsets.

Library preparation was by the immunoSEQ multiplex PCR assay. The High Capacity cDNA Reverse Transcription Kit was used to reverse transcribe all of the isolated RNA, meaning that expressed TCRB transcripts were what got sequenced. Drawn from immuneACCESS, this table holds only the in-frame rearrangements with V and J called that TCRdb kept. Clones are partly lost; checked studies trace under half to an unresolved V gene and leave the rest unexplained. For this sample the table gives about 230,000 clones, of which approximately 16% were detected only once. The top ten constitute approximately 0.086% of the sample. For these receptors, no antigen is known. Sequencing was performed on naive CD4+ T cells from blood. The cell subset or site label for this specimen denotes: true naive CD4+ T cells. These receptors were collected from a man aged 25 to 40 with type 1 diabetes.

V usage is TRBV30 and J usage is TRBJ1-3; no reliable D call. Germline CDR1 GTSNPN, CDR2 SVGIG (reference sequence). The CDR3 sequence is 13 residues long. Trimming shortened V by 5 bases and J by 2 bases, and 10 bases separated the two germline ends. CDR3 nucleotide sequence: TGTGCCTGGTACCGGGCCCCTGGAAACACCATATATTTT. This gives the protein CAWYRAPGNTIYF.

There are a few counts of this clone. The chain recombines TRBV10-3 with TRBJ2-6; TRBD1 agrees at 9 bases. Germline trimming cut 4 bases from V and 2 bases from J; bases unmatched to any gene: 0. Germline CDR1 and CDR2: ENHRY and SYGVKD. CDR3 length: 15 residues. In DNA form, the CDR3 reads TGTGCCATCAGTGGGGACAGGGCTGGGGCCAACGTCCTGACTTTC. Residues: CAISGDRAGANVLTF.

This clone was recorded a few times. This chain joins TRBV29-1 and TRBJ1-4; D call uncertain. V dropped 4 bases and J dropped 4 bases, with 10 bases sitting between them. This CDR3 spans 13 amino acids. The germline V gene encodes CDR1 SQVTM and CDR2 ANQGSEA. The CDR3 bases are TGCAGCGTTGTCGGCGGACTTAATGAAAAACTGTTTTTT. Protein sequence: CSVVGGLNEKLFF.

V gene TRBV5-1 combines with J gene TRBJ2-7; no firm D call. The germline gives CDR1 SGHRS, CDR2 YFSETQ. Trimming left V 1 base short and J 6 bases short, with 11 bases between. The CDR3 totals 13 residues. CDR3 amino acids: CASSLNRAPEQYF. DNA for the CDR3: TGCGCCAGCAGCTTGAATAGGGCACCCGAGCAGTACTTC.

This clone turned up a few times. This chain connects TRBV7-9 to TRBJ2-3; D uncertain. Per germline, CDR1 SEHNR and CDR2 FQNEAQ (reference sequence). The CDR3 loop spans 11 amino acids. Trimming shortened V by 7 bases and J by 4 bases, and 6 bases separated the two germline ends. DNA of the CDR3: TGTGCCAGCACCTTGGCAGATACGCAGTATTTT. Its translation: CASTLADTQYF.

On this clone itself: Distinct nucleotide sequences in the sample also encode this CDR3. The chain is built from TRBV28 and TRBJ2-5; D unclear. The CDR3 totals 11 residues. Germline-derived CDR1 and CDR2 are MDHEN and SYDVKM. The V and J ends lost 6 bases and 5 bases respectively, with 7 bases between them. DNA of the CDR3: TGTGCCAGCAGCCTGGGGGAGACCCAGTACTTC. It is translated as CASSLGETQYF.

This chain uses TRBV28 with TRBJ2-3; TRBD2 matches at 8 bases. Germline V lookup: CDR1 MDHEN, CDR2 SYDVKM. V lost 6 bases to trimming and J lost 7 bases; unmatched junction nucleotides: 6. This CDR3 has 13 residues. CDR3 region: CASRLAGGNTQYF. Here the CDR3 DNA reads TGTGCCAGCAGACTGGCGGGAGGCAATACGCAGTATTTT.

As concerns this clone: At the DNA level, this CDR3 is encoded by other sequences in the same sample as well. The genes are TRBV9 and TRBJ2-5; D may be TRBD1 (6 bases). The CDR3 has 13 residues. Germline CDR1 is SGDLS and CDR2 is YYNGEE. Trimming left V 0 bases short and J 4 bases short, with 7 bases between. CDR3 DNA: TGTGCCAGCAGCGTAGCCAGGGGAGAGACCCAGTACTTC. Translation gives CASSVARGETQYF.

CDR3 amino acids: CATSRIDRPRDEQYF. CDR3 DNA sequence: TGTGCCACCAGCAGAATAGACAGGCCCAGGGACGAGCAGTACTTC. The V and J genes are TRBV15 and TRBJ2-7; D possibly corresponds to TRBD1 (6 bases). Germline V CDR1 and CDR2: LNHNV, YYDKDF (reference sequence). The CDR3 sequence is 15 residues long. Trimming took off 2 bases at V and 5 bases at J, with 16 bases between the two ends.

The chain carries TRBV25-1 and TRBJ2-3, with 10 nucleotides matching TRBD1. The CDR3 runs 15 residues. Germline CDR1 is MGHDK and CDR2 is SYGVNS. V shed 5 bases and J 1 base; nucleotides not matched to a gene: 3. CDR3 DNA sequence: TGTGCCAGCAGTCGGGGGACAGGGGGCACAGATACGCAGTATTTT. The encoded protein is CASSRGTGGTDTQYF.

The V call is TRBV14, the J call TRBJ2-7; maybe TRBD1 (6 bases). Deletions cut 2 bases from V and 10 bases from J, with 12 bases between. There are 12 residues in the CDR3. Germline V CDR1 and CDR2: SGHDN, FVKESK. The CDR3 nucleotides are TGTGCCAGCAGCCAAACAAAACAGGGACAGTACTTC. The encoded protein is CASSQTKQGQYF.

This clone occurred a few times. The chain recombines TRBV11-2 with TRBJ2-1; possibly TRBD2 for D (6 bases). V dropped 5 bases and J dropped 1 base, with 15 bases sitting between them. CDR1 and CDR2 (germline): SGHAT, FQNNGV. The CDR3 loop spans 16 amino acids. The CDR3 DNA is TGTGCCAGCAGCCCATCGCGGGGCCTATCCTACAATGAGCAGTTCTTC. This codes for CASSPSRGLSYNEQFF.

The J gene is TRBJ2-1, the V gene TRBV29-1; D may be TRBD2 (5 bases). CDR1 is SQVTM and CDR2 is ANQGSEA in the germline V gene. V lost 4 bases, J lost 5 bases, and 12 bases lay in between. This CDR3 is 13 amino acids long. The CDR3 loop reads CSVALGLNNEQFF. DNA for the CDR3: TGCAGCGTTGCACTAGGCCTGAACAATGAGCAGTTCTTC.

This chain uses TRBV19 with TRBJ2-1, with TRBD1 matching over 7 bases. V shed 5 bases and J 6 bases; nucleotides not matched to a gene: 13. The CDR3 is 16 amino acids. The germline V gene encodes CDR1 LNHDA and CDR2 SQIVND (reference sequence). This chain's CDR3 is CASSDTGQRTSNEQFF. CDR3 DNA: TGTGCCAGTAGTGACACGGGACAGAGGACGTCCAATGAGCAGTTCTTC.

A few counts support this clone. This chain links TRBV25-1 with TRBJ1-2; a weak D match, TRBD1 (6 bases). Germline CDR1 and CDR2: MGHDK and SYGVNS. The V and J ends lost 5 bases and 4 bases respectively, with 11 bases between them. The CDR3 totals 13 residues. The CDR3 spells CASSPLDSYGYTF. CDR3 DNA: TGTGCCAGCAGTCCCTTGGACAGCTATGGCTACACCTTC.

The DNA for the CDR3 is TGTGCCAGCAGCGTATTATCCGGAGGGGGGAACAAACTGTTTTTT. Amino acids: CASSVLSGGGNKLFF. The chain has TRBV9 and TRBJ1-4; possible D gene TRBD1, 6 bases. The CDR3 is 15 residues long. Germline CDR1 reads SGDLS; CDR2 reads YYNGEE. Trimming took off 1 base at V and 11 bases at J, with 18 bases between the two ends.

The chain uses TRBV30 and TRBJ2-7, with 7 nucleotides matching TRBD2. V dropped 1 base and J dropped 0; count of bases not matched to a gene: 3. There are 14 residues in the CDR3. In germline, CDR1 is GTSNPN, CDR2 SVGIG (reference sequence). The CDR3 spells CAWSAGGDSYEQYF. In nucleotides, the CDR3 is TGTGCCTGGAGTGCGGGGGGAGACTCCTACGAGCAGTACTTC.

The sample holds a few counts of this clone. This chain joins TRBV10-3 and TRBJ2-1, with D perhaps TRBD1 (6 bases). From germline, CDR1 is ENHRY and CDR2 SYGVKD. This CDR3 is built from 15 residues. V dropped 0 bases and J dropped 4 bases, with 10 bases sitting between them. CDR3 in amino acids: CAISESGQGYNEQFF. CDR3 DNA sequence: TGTGCCATCAGTGAGTCGGGGCAGGGGTACAATGAGCAGTTCTTC.

The chain couples TRBV7-3 to TRBJ2-1; D tentatively reads TRBD1 or TRBD2 (7 bases each). CDR1 SGHTA and CDR2 FQGTGA come from the germline V gene. Trimming stripped 4 bases from V and 6 bases from J, with 13 bases between. The CDR3 extends over 14 amino acids. In DNA form, the CDR3 reads TGTGCCAGCAGCTCACAGGGGAGGGGCAATGAGCAGTTCTTC. It translates to CASSSQGRGNEQFF. Supplemented by reference TRBV7-3 and TRBJ2-1, the full variable domain reads GAGVSQTPSNKVTEKGKYVELRCDPISGHTALYWYRQSLGQGPEFLIYFQGTGAADDSGLPNDRFFAVRPEGSVSTLKIQRTERGDSAVYLCASSSQGRGNEQFFGPGTRLTVL.